The 23 T cell receptor beta chains given below trace back to one sample, sequenced in a study of T cells in Graves' hyperthyroidism and ophthalmopathy. The CDR3 regions of TCR beta were amplified from RNA transcripts. With the HTBI primer set, the TCR CDR3 went through a first round of RT-PCR. Via MiXCR, TCRdb re-called the multiplex PCR reads, giving one row per CDR3 protein. The sample shows 450,000 to 550,000 distinct CDR3 sequences, approximately 25% of them seen only once. The sample was blood. Receptors originate from a woman in her 30s with Graves' ophthalmopathy.

DNA of the CDR3: TGTGCACAGGGGGGCCGGGGCGGGACCTACGAGCAGTACTTC. This encodes CAQGGRGGTYEQYF. The gene calls are TRBV6-1 and TRBJ2-7; 8 bases map to TRBD1. The CDR3 has 14 amino acids. Per germline, CDR1 MNHNS and CDR2 SASEGT.

This clonotype was recorded many times. The J gene is TRBJ1-2, the V gene TRBV28; TRBD1 is a possible D gene (6 bases). This CDR3 has 14 amino acids. Germline CDR1 reads MDHEN; CDR2 reads SYDVKM. Trimming removed 8 bases from V and 6 bases from J, with 19 bases in between. CDR3 residues: CASGSPGGADGYTF. The CDR3 region has the DNA TGTGCCAGCGGGTCTCCGGGGGGCGCGGATGGCTACACCTTC.

The J gene is TRBJ1-2, the V gene TRBV20-1; D is ambiguous. V was cut by 1 base and J by 7 bases, with 19 bases left in between. This CDR3 spans 15 amino acids. CDR1 and CDR2 (germline): DFQATT, SNEGSKA (reference sequence). CDR3 in DNA: TGCAGTGCTAGAGTGGGTACTCTCGGCCAATCTGGCTACACCTTC. Translated, it gives CSARVGTLGQSGYTF.

Only one count was recorded for this clonotype. The chain couples TRBV7-2 to TRBJ2-7, with 7 bases fitting TRBD2. This CDR3 has 15 amino acids. Germline values: CDR1 SGHTA, CDR2 FQGNSA. V was clipped by 2 bases and J by 3 bases; unmatched bases: 7. The CDR3 DNA is TGTGCCAGCAGCTTAAGCGGGGCGCCAATCTACGAGCAGTACTTC. Translating gives CASSLSGAPIYEQYF.

This clonotype has a single count. This chain joins TRBV12-5 and TRBJ2-7, with D perhaps matching TRBD2 (6 bases). Germline V lookup: CDR1 LGHNT, CDR2 FRNRAP. Trimming removed 6 bases at V and 1 base at J, with 10 bases between. The length of the CDR3 is 13 residues. The CDR3 protein is CASGVAGSYEQYF. In DNA form, the CDR3 reads TGTGCTAGTGGGGTGGCGGGATCCTACGAGCAGTACTTC.

This clonotype has a count of ten or more. The genes are TRBV7-9 and TRBJ1-2, with D maybe TRBD1 (5 bases). Germline values: CDR1 SEHNR, CDR2 FQNEAQ (reference sequence). This CDR3 spans 15 amino acids. V dropped 5 bases and J dropped 0 bases, with 13 bases sitting between them. The CDR3 sequence is CASSPQGTSNYGYTF. The CDR3 nucleotides read TGTGCCAGCAGCCCCCAGGGCACCTCTAACTATGGCTACACCTTC.

This clonotype showed up many times. V gene TRBV20-1 combines with J gene TRBJ2-5; 10 nucleotides line up with TRBD2. The CDR3 spans 17 residues. Germline V gene lookup returns CDR1 DFQATT and CDR2 SNEGSKA (reference sequence). The V segment lost 4 bases and the J segment 2 bases; nucleotides outside the gene matches: 13. CDR3 amino acids: CSATKYSSGGAQETQYF. The CDR3 bases are TGCAGTGCTACAAAGTACTCCAGCGGGGGGGCACAAGAGACCCAGTACTTC.

This clonotype was counted ten times or more. This sequence joins TRBV5-4 and TRBJ1-2; 11 bases are a match to TRBD1. This CDR3 contains 12 residues. The ends lost 4 bases at V and 12 bases at J; junction bases unmatched: 5. The germline CDR1 and CDR2 sequences are SGHNT and YYREEE (reference sequence). The CDR3 DNA reads as TGTGCCAGCAGCCTTGGACAGGGGGCCGACACCTTC. It is translated as CASSLGQGADTF.

Many counts were recorded for this clonotype. The chain links TRBV27 to TRBJ1-2; 7 bases match TRBD1. The CDR3 sequence is 16 residues long. With V trimmed by 2 bases and J by 1 base, 7 bases remained unmatched. The germline CDR1 and CDR2 sequences are MNHEY and SMNVEV (reference sequence). This CDR3 reads CASSLRGGQINYGYTF. Here the CDR3 DNA reads TGTGCCAGCAGTTTAAGGGGGGGACAGATTAACTATGGCTACACCTTC.

This clonotype was recorded many times. V usage is TRBV10-2 and J usage is TRBJ1-5; D is possibly TRBD1 (6 bases). The V and J ends lost 6 bases and 5 bases respectively, with 11 bases between them. Germline CDR1 and CDR2: WSHSY and SAAADI. This CDR3 is 13 amino acids long. This chain's CDR3 is CASSLGQYQPQHF. The DNA for the CDR3 is TGCGCCAGCAGCCTCGGACAGTATCAGCCCCAGCATTTT.

With respect to this clonotype: It is likely a read error, because the conserved phenylalanine at the end of the CDR3 is missing. J is TRBJ2-2 and V is TRBV6-5; either TRBD1 or TRBD2 may fit D (5 bases each). Germline CDR1 and CDR2: MNHEY and SVGAGI. Deletions cut 4 bases from V and 7 bases from J, with 16 bases between. This CDR3 has 15 residues. CDR3 in amino acids: CASSFWDGRIGELFS. CDR3 DNA: TGTGCCAGCAGTTTCTGGGACGGTCGGATCGGGGAGCTGTTTTCT.

In its sample, this clonotype was seen many times. J is TRBJ1-5 and V is TRBV28; D ambiguous. V lost 2 bases to trimming and J lost 0 bases, with 11 bases between them. The CDR3 length is 16 residues. The germline V gene encodes CDR1 MDHEN and CDR2 SYDVKM. CDR3 sequence (DNA): TGTGCCAGCAGTTTACTTTGGGGATTTAGCAATCAGCCCCAGCATTTT. It codes for CASSLLWGFSNQPQHF. Full variable domain (missing parts from reference TRBV28 and TRBJ1-5): DVKVTQSSRYLVKRTGEKVFLECVQDMDHENMFWYRQDPGLGLRLIYFSYDVKMKEKGDIPEGYSVSREKKERFSLILESASTNQTSMYLCASSLLWGFSNQPQHFGDGTRLSIL.

This clonotype was detected ten times or more. The chain couples TRBV6-5 to TRBJ1-2; a weak D match, TRBD1 (5 bases). The CDR3 is 16 amino acids. Germline CDR1 reads MNHEY; CDR2 reads SVGAGI. The ends were cut back, 4 bases at V and 4 bases at J, with 19 bases in the middle. CDR3 DNA: TGTGCCAGCAGTTTATATCCGGGACCCACCGGCTATGGCTACACCTTC. Translating it yields CASSLYPGPTGYGYTF.

In this sample, this clonotype turned up many times. The chain joins TRBV7-3 to TRBJ1-1; D remains unclear. The CDR3 is 14 amino acids. V lost 1 base and J lost 3, with 9 bases in between. Germline CDR1 SGHTA, CDR2 FQGTGA. CDR3 loop: CASSLKRGHTEAFF. The CDR3 DNA follows: TGTGCCAGCAGCTTAAAGCGGGGTCACACTGAAGCTTTCTTT. The variable domain in full, with the rest retrieved from reference TRBV7-3 and TRBJ1-1, is GAGVSQTPSNKVTEKGKYVELRCDPISGHTALYWYRQSLGQGPEFLIYFQGTGAADDSGLPNDRFFAVRPEGSVSTLKIQRTERGDSAVYLCASSLKRGHTEAFFGQGTRLTVV.

This clonotype was seen ten or more times. Written as DNA, the CDR3 is TGTGCCAGCAGCCTGGACAAAGGGGAAGCTTTCTTT. Translated: CASSLDKGEAFF. V usage is TRBV7-3 and J usage is TRBJ1-1; a possible D gene is TRBD1 (5 bases). Germline V gene lookup returns CDR1 SGHTA and CDR2 FQGTGA. There are 12 residues in the CDR3. Trimming took 5 bases from V and 8 from J, leaving 12 bases between them.

The gene calls are TRBV28 and TRBJ1-5; D uncertain. Between the trimmed V and J ends, which lost 7 bases and 4 bases, there was a span of 14 bases. The length of the CDR3 is 14 residues. Germline V CDR1 and CDR2: MDHEN, SYDVKM. Here the CDR3 DNA reads TGTGCCAGCACCCGACACGGACTAAATCAGCCCCAGCATTTT. As protein: CASTRHGLNQPQHF.

This clonotype was recorded at least ten times. The chain combines TRBV12-3 or TRBV12-4 with TRBJ1-5; D is unclear. Trimming stripped 3 bases from V and 0 bases from J, with 12 bases between. This CDR3 comprises 16 residues. CDR3 bases: TGTGCCAGCAGTTTTGGGCAGCCATATAGCAATCAGCCCCAGCATTTT. Translating it yields CASSFGQPYSNQPQHF.

This clonotype was seen at least ten times. V usage is TRBV6-2 or TRBV6-3 and J usage is TRBJ1-6; D not resolved. The V end was cut by 0 bases, the J end by 7 bases, with 4 bases between. This CDR3 comprises 13 residues. CDR1 and CDR2 from the germline V gene are MNHEY and SVGEGT. The CDR3 spells CASSYSANSPLHF. The CDR3 DNA follows: TGTGCCAGCAGTTACTCGGCGAATTCACCCCTCCACTTT.

This clonotype was found a few times. V usage is TRBV6-1 and J usage is TRBJ1-1; maybe TRBD1 (6 bases). Looked up from germline, CDR1 is MNHNS and CDR2 is SASEGT. The CDR3 loop spans 14 amino acids. V was shortened by 5 bases and J by 1 base, with 11 bases between the two germline ends. For the CDR3, the DNA is TGTGCCAGCAGTCCCGGACAGAGGAACACTGAAGCTTTCTTT. Its protein is CASSPGQRNTEAFF.

This clonotype appeared many times. V gene TRBV3-1 combines with J gene TRBJ1-1; no clear D. Germline V CDR1 and CDR2: LGHDT, YNNKEL (reference sequence). Trimming left V 4 bases short and J 1 base short, with 10 bases between. The CDR3 is 14 amino acids. The CDR3 DNA follows: TGTGCCAGCAGCCCTACGGGCAGGAACACTGAAGCTTTCTTT. Translated, it gives CASSPTGRNTEAFF.

This clonotype occurred many times. The gene calls are TRBV28 and TRBJ1-2; D might be TRBD1 (5 bases). CDR3 size: 12 residues. Germline loops: CDR1 MDHEN, CDR2 SYDVKM. Trimming shortened V by 11 bases and J by 1 base, and 11 bases separated the two germline ends. CDR3 sequence (DNA): TGTGCCGGGGCGGGACTTAACTATGGCTACACCTTC. Its translation: CAGAGLNYGYTF.

This clonotype showed up just a few times. The chain employs TRBV6-2 or TRBV6-3 and TRBJ1-1; D not certain. Germline V lookup: CDR1 MNHEY, CDR2 SVGEGT. CDR3 length: 16 amino acids. V gave up 0 bases and J gave up 1 base, with 12 bases separating them. Written as DNA, the CDR3 is TGTGCCAGCAGTTACTCTGGGTCTCGGTGGAACACTGAAGCTTTCTTT. Encoded protein: CASSYSGSRWNTEAFF.

The table lists this clonotype with a few counts. V usage is TRBV10-3 and J usage is TRBJ1-3; TRBD1 is a possible D gene (5 bases). This CDR3 is built from 13 residues. The germline V gene has CDR1 ENHRY and CDR2 SYGVKD. V was pared by 10 bases and J by 1 base, with 11 bases between. The DNA for the CDR3 is TGTGCCAGCCGGGACGCATCTGGAAACACCATATATTTT. Translated: CASRDASGNTIYF.